A single sample gave rise to the 6 T cell receptor beta chains below, sequenced in a study of CD8+ T cells in alopecia areata. Isolated RNA was reverse transcribed into cDNA used as the sequencing template. This table comes from immunoSEQ multiplex PCR, and its TCRdb copy is limited to in-frame clones, with some not included. The table shows more than 200,000 clones, with roughly two thirds occurring only once. Sample: CD4+ T cells sorted from blood, taken at week 0. Receptors were obtained from a human donor with alopecia areata.

The genes are TRBV14 and TRBJ2-1; 7 bases fit TRBD1. CDR1 and CDR2 from the germline V gene are SGHDN and FVKESK. The trim removed 0 bases at V and 9 bases at J, leaving 8 bases unmatched. This CDR3 is 15 amino acids long. DNA for the CDR3: TGTGCCAGCAGCCAAGATCAACAGGGGTTGAGTGAGCAGTTCTTC. Translation: CASSQDQQGLSEQFF.

This rearrangement joins TRBV29-1 to TRBJ2-7; 9 positions agree with TRBD1. Germline CDR1 SQVTM, CDR2 ANQGSEA. The CDR3 is 13 residues long. The J segment lost 4 bases and the V segment lost 4 bases, leaving 5 bases of the junction unmatched. CDR3 loop: CSVVTDRGYEQYF. The CDR3 region has the DNA TGCAGCGTTGTCACCGACAGGGGGTACGAGCAGTACTTC.

V gene TRBV13 combines with J gene TRBJ2-5; D is possibly TRBD1 (6 bases). The CDR3 consists of 15 residues. Germline V gene data show CDR1 as PRHDT and CDR2 as FYEKMQ (reference sequence). V was clipped by 5 bases and J by 4 bases, with 17 bases between them. The CDR3 loop reads CASSDAGRGGETQYF. DNA of the CDR3: TGTGCCAGCAGCGACGCAGGTCGAGGGGGAGAGACCCAGTACTTC.

The V call is TRBV4-1, the J call TRBJ2-4; 9 nucleotides align to TRBD1. The V gene's germline CDR1 is MGHRA and CDR2 YSYEKL. CDR3 size: 15 residues. The J segment lost 7 bases and the V segment lost 1 base, leaving 5 bases of the junction unmatched. The CDR3 DNA reads as TGCGCCAGCAGCCAAGGGACAGGGGCTATCAACATTCAGTACTTC. Amino acid sequence: CASSQGTGAINIQYF.

This clone appeared once. The rearrangement links TRBV29-1 to TRBJ1-2, with D maybe TRBD1 (6 bases). This CDR3 has 16 amino acids. The V and J ends lost 6 bases and 4 bases respectively, with 24 bases between them. CDR1 and CDR2 from the germline V gene are SQVTM and ANQGSEA. The CDR3 nucleotides are TGCAGCGTCGATACTACTGCCTCGACAGGCCGCTATGGCTACACCTTC. Translating gives CSVDTTASTGRYGYTF.

The V call is TRBV19, the J call TRBJ2-3; D not certain. CDR1 is LNHDA and CDR2 is SQIVND in the germline V gene (reference sequence). The ends were cut back, 3 bases at V and 6 bases at J, with 10 bases in the middle. The length of the CDR3 is 13 residues. The DNA for the CDR3 is TGTGCCAGTAGTATCTTGACTTCCGATACGCAGTATTTT. Protein product: CASSILTSDTQYF.